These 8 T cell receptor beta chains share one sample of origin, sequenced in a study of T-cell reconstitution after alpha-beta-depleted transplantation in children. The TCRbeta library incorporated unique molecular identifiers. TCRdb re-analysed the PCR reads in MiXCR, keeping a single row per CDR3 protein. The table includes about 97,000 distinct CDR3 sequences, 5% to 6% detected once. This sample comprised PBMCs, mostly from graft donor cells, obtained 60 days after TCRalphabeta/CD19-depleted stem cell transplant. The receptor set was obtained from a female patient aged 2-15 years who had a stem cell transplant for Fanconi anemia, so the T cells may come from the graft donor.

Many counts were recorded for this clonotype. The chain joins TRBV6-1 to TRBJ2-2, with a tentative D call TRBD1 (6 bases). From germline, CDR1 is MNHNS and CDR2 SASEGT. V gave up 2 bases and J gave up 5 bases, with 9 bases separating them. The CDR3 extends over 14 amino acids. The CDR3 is CASSESRGTGELFF. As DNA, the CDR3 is TGTGCCAGCAGTGAAAGCAGGGGTACCGGGGAGCTGTTTTTT.

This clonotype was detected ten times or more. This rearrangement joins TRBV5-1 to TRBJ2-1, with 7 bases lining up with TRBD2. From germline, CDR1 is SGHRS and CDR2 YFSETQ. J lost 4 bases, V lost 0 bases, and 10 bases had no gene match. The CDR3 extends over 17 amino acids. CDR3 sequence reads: CASSLGMASGIYNEQFF. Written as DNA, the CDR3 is TGCGCCAGCAGCTTGGGGATGGCTAGCGGTATTTACAATGAGCAGTTCTTC.

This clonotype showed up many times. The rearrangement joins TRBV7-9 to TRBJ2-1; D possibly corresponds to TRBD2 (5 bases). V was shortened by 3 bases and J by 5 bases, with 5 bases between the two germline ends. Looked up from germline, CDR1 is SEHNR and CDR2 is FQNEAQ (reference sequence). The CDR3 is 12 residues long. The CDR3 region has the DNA TGTGCCAGCAGCTTCGGGAACAATGAGCAGTTCTTC. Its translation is CASSFGNNEQFF.

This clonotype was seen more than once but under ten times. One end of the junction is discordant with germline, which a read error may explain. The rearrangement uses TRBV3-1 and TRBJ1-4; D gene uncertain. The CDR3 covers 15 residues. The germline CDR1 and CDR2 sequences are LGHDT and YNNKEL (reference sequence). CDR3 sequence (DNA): TGTGCCAGCACCCAAGTTAAGGGCGTCGGTGAAAAACTGTTTTTT. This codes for CASTQVKGVGEKLFF.

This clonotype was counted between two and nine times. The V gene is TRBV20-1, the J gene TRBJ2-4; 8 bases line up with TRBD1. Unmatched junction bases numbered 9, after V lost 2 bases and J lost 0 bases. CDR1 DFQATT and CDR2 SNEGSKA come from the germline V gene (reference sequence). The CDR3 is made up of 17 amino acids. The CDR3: CSARRQRTGLAKNIQYF. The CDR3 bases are TGCAGTGCTAGACGCCAACGGACAGGGCTAGCCAAAAACATTCAGTACTTC.

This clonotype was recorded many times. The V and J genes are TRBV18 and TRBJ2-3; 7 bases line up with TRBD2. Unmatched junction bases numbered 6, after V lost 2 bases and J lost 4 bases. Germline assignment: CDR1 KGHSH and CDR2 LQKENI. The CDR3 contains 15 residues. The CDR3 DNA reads TGTGCCAGCTCACCATTGAGTGGGAGGGCAGATACGCAGTATTTT. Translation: CASSPLSGRADTQYF.

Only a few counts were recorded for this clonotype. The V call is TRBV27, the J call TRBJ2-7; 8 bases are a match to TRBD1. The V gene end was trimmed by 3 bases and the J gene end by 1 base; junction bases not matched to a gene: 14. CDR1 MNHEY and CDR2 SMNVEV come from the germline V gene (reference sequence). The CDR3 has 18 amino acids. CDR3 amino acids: CASSFRAPLGQASYEQYF. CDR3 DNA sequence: TGTGCCAGCAGTTTTCGGGCCCCGCTGGGACAGGCTTCCTACGAGCAGTACTTC.

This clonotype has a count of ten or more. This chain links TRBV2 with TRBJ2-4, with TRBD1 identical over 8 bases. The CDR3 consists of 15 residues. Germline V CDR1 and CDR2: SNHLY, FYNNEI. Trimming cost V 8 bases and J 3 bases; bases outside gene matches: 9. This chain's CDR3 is CASLHDRGDKNIQYF. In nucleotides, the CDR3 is TGTGCCAGCCTCCATGACAGGGGAGACAAAAACATTCAGTACTTC.